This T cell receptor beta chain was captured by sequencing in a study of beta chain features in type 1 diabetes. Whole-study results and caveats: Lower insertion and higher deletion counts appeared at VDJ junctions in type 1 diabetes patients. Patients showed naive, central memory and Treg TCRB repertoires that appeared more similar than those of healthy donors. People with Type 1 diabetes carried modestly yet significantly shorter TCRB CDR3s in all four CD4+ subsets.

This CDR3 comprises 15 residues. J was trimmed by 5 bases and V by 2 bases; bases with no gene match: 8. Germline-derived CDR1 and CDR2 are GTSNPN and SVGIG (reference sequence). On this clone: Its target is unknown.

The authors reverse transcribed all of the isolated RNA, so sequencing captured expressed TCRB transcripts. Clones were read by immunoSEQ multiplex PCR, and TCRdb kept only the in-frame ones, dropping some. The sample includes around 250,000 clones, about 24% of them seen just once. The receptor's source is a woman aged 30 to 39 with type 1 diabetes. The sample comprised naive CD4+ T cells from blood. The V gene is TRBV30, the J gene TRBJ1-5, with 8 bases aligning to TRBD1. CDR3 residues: CAWSPPGQEYQPQHF. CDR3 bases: TGTGCCTGGAGTCCCCCGGGACAGGAGTATCAGCCCCAGCATTTT.